The clone carrying this T cell receptor (beta chain) was picked up one time. These data are taken from a study of blood T cells in healthy people across ages. Trimming cost V 5 bases and J 6 bases, with 16 bases left between them. This CDR3 is built from 15 residues. Germline assignment: CDR1 KGHDR and CDR2 SFDVKD. Then a second PCR, running roughly 6 to 11 cycles, was carried out with a sample-barcoded 5' primer and a J-beta primer mix. Via MiXCR, TCRdb re-called the 5' RACE reads, giving one row per CDR3 protein. The table lists around 2 million distinct CDR3 sequences, about two fifths of them singletons, with approximately 22% in the top ten.

Source material: blood. The sequence was obtained from a human donor in good health. The genes are TRBV24-1 and TRBJ2-1; D is possibly TRBD2 (6 bases). The CDR3 DNA reads as TGTGCCACCAGTGCCATTGGACTAACCGGCAATGAGCAGTTCTTC. Protein: CATSAIGLTGNEQFF.